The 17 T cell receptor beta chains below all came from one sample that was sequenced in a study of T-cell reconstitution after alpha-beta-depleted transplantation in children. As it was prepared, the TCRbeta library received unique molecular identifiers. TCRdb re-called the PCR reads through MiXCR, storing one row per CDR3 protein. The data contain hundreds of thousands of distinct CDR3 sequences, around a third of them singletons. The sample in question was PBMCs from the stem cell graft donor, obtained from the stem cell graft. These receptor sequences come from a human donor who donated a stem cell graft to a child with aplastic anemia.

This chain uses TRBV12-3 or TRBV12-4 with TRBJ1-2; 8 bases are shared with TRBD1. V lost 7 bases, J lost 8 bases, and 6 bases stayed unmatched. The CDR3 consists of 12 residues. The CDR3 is CASTPTGGGYTF. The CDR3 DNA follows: TGTGCCAGCACCCCCACAGGGGGAGGCTACACCTTC.

CDR3 sequence reads: CASTEGPRPQLNTGELFF. The CDR3 region has the DNA TGTGCCAGCACCGAAGGCCCCCGACCCCAGCTAAACACCGGGGAGCTGTTTTTT. The chain carries TRBV9 and TRBJ2-2; D remains ambiguous. The CDR3 loop spans 18 amino acids. CDR1 SGDLS and CDR2 YYNGEE come from the germline V gene. Trimming pared 6 bases from V and 2 bases from J, leaving 23 bases between.

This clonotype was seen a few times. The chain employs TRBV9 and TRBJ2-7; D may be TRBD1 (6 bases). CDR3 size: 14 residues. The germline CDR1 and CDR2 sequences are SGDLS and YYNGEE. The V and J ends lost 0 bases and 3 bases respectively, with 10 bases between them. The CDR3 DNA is TGTGCCAGCAGCGTAGCTCCAGGGGACTACGAGCAGTACGTC. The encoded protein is CASSVAPGDYEQYV.

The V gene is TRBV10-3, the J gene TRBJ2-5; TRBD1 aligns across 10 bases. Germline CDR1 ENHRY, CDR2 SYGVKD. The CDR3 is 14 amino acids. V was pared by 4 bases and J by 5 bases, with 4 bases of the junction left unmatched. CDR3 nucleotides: TGTGCCATCAGTGCCGGGACAGGGGTGGAGACCCAGTACTTC. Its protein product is CAISAGTGVETQYF.

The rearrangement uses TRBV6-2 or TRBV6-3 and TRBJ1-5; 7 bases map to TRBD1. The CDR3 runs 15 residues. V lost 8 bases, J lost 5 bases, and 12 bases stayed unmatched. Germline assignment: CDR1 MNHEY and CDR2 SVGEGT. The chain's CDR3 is CASSIKTQGHQPQHF. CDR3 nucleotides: TGTGCCAGCTCCATCAAGACACAGGGGCATCAGCCCCAGCATTTT.

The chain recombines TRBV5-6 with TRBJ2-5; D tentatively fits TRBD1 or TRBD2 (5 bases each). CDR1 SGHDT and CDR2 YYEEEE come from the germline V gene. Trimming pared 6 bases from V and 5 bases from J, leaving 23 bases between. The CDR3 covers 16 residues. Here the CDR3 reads CASTPGLDGISETQYF. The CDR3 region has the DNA TGTGCCAGCACCCCAGGGCTGGACGGGATCAGCGAGACCCAGTACTTC.

The CDR3 nucleotides read TGCAGTGCTAGAGTTAGCGCGAACACCGGGGAGCTGTTTTTT. This gives the protein CSARVSANTGELFF. The rearrangement uses TRBV20-1 and TRBJ2-2, with a possible D match to TRBD2 (5 bases). Trimming shortened V by 1 base and J by 0 bases, and 6 bases separated the two germline ends. The CDR3 is 14 residues long. The germline CDR1 and CDR2 sequences are DFQATT and SNEGSKA (reference sequence).

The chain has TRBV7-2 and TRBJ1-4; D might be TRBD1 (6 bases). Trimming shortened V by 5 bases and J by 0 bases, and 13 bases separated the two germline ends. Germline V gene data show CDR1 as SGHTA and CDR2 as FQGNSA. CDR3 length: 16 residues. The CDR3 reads CASSRVGGSTNEKLFF. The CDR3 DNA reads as TGTGCCAGCAGCCGGGTGGGGGGCTCAACTAATGAAAAACTGTTTTTT.

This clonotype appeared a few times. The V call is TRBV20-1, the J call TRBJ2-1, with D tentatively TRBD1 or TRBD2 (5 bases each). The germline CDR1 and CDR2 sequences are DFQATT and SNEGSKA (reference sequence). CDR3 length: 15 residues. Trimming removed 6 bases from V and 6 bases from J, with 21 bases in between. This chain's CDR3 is CSAIRTFRDGNEQFF. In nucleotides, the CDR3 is TGCAGTGCCATCAGGACATTCCGGGATGGCAATGAGCAGTTCTTC.

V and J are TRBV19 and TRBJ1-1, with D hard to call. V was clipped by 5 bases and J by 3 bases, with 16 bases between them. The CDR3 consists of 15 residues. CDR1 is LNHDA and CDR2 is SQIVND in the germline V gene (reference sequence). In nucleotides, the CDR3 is TGTGCCAGTAGTCGTGGCACCGGAGGCGACACTGAAGCTTTCTTT. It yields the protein CASSRGTGGDTEAFF.

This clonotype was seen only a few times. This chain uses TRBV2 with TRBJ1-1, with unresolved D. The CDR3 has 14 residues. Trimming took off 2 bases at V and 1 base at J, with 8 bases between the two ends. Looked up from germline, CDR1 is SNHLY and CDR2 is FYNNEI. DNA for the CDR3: TGTGCCAGCAGTGAACTCGCGGAGAACACTGAAGCTTTCTTT. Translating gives CASSELAENTEAFF.

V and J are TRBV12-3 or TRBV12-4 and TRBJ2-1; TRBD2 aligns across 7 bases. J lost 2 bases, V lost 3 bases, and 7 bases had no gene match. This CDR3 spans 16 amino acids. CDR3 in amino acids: CASSFSRERPYNEQFF. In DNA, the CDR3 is TGTGCCAGCAGTTTTTCGCGGGAGCGGCCCTACAATGAGCAGTTCTTC.

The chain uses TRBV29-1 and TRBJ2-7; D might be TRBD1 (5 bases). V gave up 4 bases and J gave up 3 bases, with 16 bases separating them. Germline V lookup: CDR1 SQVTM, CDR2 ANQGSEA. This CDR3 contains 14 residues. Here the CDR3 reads CSVGAGRAVYEQYF. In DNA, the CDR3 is TGCAGCGTTGGGGCCGGCAGGGCGGTCTACGAGCAGTACTTC.

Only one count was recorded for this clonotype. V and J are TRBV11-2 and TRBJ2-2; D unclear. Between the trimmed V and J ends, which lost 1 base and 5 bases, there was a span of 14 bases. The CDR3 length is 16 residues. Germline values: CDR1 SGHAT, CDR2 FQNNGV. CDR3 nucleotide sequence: TGTGCCAGCAGCTTAGGAGTGGGCGTAGGTACCGGGGAGCTGTTTTTT. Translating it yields CASSLGVGVGTGELFF.

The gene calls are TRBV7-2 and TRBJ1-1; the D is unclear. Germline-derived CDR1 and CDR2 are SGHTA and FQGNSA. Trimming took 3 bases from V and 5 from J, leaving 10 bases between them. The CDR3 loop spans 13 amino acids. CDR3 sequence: CASSFGLRTEAFF. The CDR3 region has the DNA TGTGCCAGCAGCTTTGGATTGCGGACTGAAGCTTTCTTT.

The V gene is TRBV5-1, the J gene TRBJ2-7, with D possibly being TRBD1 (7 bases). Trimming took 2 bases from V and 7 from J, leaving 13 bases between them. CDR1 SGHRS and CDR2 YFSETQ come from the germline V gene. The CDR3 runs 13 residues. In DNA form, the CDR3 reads TGCGCCAGCAGCTTTACAGGGGCGGGAGAGCAGTACGTC. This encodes CASSFTGAGEQYV.

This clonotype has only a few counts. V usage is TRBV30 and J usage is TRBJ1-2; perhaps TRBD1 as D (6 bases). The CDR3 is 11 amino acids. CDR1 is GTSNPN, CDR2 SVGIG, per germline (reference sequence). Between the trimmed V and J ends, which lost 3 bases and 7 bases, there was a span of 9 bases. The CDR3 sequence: CAWSRTVGYTF. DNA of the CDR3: TGTGCCTGGAGCAGGACAGTTGGCTACACCTTC.